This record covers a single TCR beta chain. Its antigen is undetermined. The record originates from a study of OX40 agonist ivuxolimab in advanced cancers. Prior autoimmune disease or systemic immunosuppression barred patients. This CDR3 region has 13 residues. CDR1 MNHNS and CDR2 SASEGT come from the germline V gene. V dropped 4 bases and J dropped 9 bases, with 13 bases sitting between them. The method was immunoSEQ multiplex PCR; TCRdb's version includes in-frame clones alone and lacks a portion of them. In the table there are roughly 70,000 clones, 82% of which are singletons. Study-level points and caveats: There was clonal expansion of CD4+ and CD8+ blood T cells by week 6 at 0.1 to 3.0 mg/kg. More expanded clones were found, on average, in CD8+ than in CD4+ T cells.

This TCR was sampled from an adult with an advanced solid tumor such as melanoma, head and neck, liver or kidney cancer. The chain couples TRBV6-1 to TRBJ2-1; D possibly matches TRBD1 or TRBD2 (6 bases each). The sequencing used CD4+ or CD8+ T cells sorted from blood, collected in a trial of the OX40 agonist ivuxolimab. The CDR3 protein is CASSVRGQVEQFF. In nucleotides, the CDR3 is TGTGCCAGCAGTGTCCGGGGGCAGGTTGAGCAGTTCTTC.